These 20 T cell receptor beta chains share one sample of origin, sequenced in a study of OX40 agonist ivuxolimab in advanced cancers. Repertoires were generated with immunoSEQ multiplex PCR, while TCRdb's copy carries only in-frame clones and drops some. The sample consists of tens of thousands of clones, about 88% of them appearing once. The specimen comprised CD4+ or CD8+ T cells sorted from blood, sampled in a trial of the OX40 agonist ivuxolimab. These receptors all come from an adult with an advanced solid tumor such as melanoma, head and neck, liver or kidney cancer.

The genes are TRBV7-3 and TRBJ2-2; unclear D gene. The CDR3 is 14 amino acids. The germline gives CDR1 SGHTA, CDR2 FQGTGA. V was clipped by 6 bases and J by 7 bases, with 15 bases between them. Here the CDR3 reads CASRSHSANGELFF. CDR3 coding DNA: TGTGCCAGCAGATCGCATTCGGCAAACGGGGAGCTGTTTTTT. The full variable domain, rest sourced from reference TRBV7-3 and TRBJ2-2, is GAGVSQTPSNKVTEKGKYVELRCDPISGHTALYWYRQSLGQGPEFLIYFQGTGAADDSGLPNDRFFAVRPEGSVSTLKIQRTERGDSAVYLCASRSHSANGELFFGEGSRLTVL.

CDR3 amino acids: CASRDRGPEAFF. CDR3 coding DNA: TGCGCCAGCAGGGACAGGGGGCCTGAAGCTTTCTTT. The rearrangement joins TRBV10-1 to TRBJ1-1, with TRBD1 matching over 11 bases. CDR3 length: 12 amino acids. The V segment lost 6 bases and the J segment 6 bases; nucleotides outside the gene matches: 0. Germline V lookup: CDR1 WNHNN, CDR2 SYGVQD (reference sequence).

This chain joins TRBV19 and TRBJ2-1, with TRBD1 identical over 10 bases. Germline CDR1 is LNHDA and CDR2 is SQIVND (reference sequence). This CDR3 has 15 amino acids. V gave up 4 bases and J gave up 4 bases; unmatched junction bases: 4. The CDR3 DNA reads as TGTGCCAGTAGTAGGGACAGGGGAGGATACAATGAGCAGTTCTTC. Protein: CASSRDRGGYNEQFF.

This chain joins TRBV30 and TRBJ2-5, with TRBD2 identical over 7 bases. In germline, CDR1 is GTSNPN, CDR2 SVGIG (reference sequence). This CDR3 spans 11 amino acids. With 4 bases clipped from V and 7 bases from J, the junction kept 3 bases outside the gene matches. CDR3 DNA sequence: TGTGCCTGGACAGGGAGGGGGACCCAGTACTTC. This gives the protein CAWTGRGTQYF.

The chain employs TRBV30 and TRBJ1-4; possibly TRBD1 for D (5 bases). CDR3 size: 12 residues. Germline V lookup: CDR1 GTSNPN, CDR2 SVGIG (reference sequence). Trimming shortened V by 2 bases and J by 15 bases, and 16 bases separated the two germline ends. The CDR3 region is CAWSRSGLQLFF. The CDR3 DNA reads as TGTGCCTGGAGTCGATCGGGACTCCAATTGTTTTTT.

CDR3 nucleotides: TGTGCCAGCAGCTTGGGGGGTGGACAGGGTTTCTACGAGCAGTACTTC. The encoded protein is CASSLGGGQGFYEQYF. This chain links TRBV5-4 with TRBJ2-7; 8 nucleotides align to TRBD1. The germline CDR1 and CDR2 sequences are SGHNT and YYREEE (reference sequence). V was clipped by 0 bases and J by 3 bases; unmatched bases: 8. This CDR3 comprises 16 residues.

The gene calls are TRBV6-5 and TRBJ1-1; TRBD1 might be the D (5 bases). The V gene lost 6 bases and the J gene lost 5 bases, with 19 bases spanning the gap. The CDR3 contains 15 residues. Per the germline V gene, CDR1 is MNHEY and CDR2 is SVGAGI. The chain's CDR3 is CASSPETIRGTEAFF. DNA for the CDR3: TGTGCCAGCAGCCCAGAGACAATCCGGGGGACTGAAGCTTTCTTT.

This clone was observed once. This chain connects TRBV6-6 to TRBJ2-2, with TRBD2 as a possible D gene (5 bases). From germline, CDR1 is MNHNY and CDR2 SVGAGI (reference sequence). The CDR3 contains 15 residues. V shed 10 bases and J shed 5 bases, with 20 bases lying between them. The CDR3 is CATHERAGGTGELFF. The CDR3 DNA reads as TGTGCCACACACGAGCGTGCAGGAGGAACCGGGGAGCTGTTTTTT.

This clone was seen a few times. The CDR3 spells CASSLVKGGYGYTF. CDR3 sequence (DNA): TGTGCCAGCAGCTTAGTTAAGGGCGGCTATGGCTACACCTTC. This chain connects TRBV7-8 to TRBJ1-2; no clear D gene. Germline lookup yields CDR1 SGHVS and CDR2 FQNEAQ. The CDR3 extends over 14 amino acids. V lost 1 base and J lost 4, with 10 bases in between.

The rearrangement joins TRBV5-6 to TRBJ1-5; tentatively, D is TRBD1 (6 bases). Per germline, CDR1 SGHDT and CDR2 YYEEEE. The CDR3 loop spans 16 amino acids. Trimming shortened V by 0 bases and J by 4 bases, and 14 bases separated the two germline ends. CDR3 in DNA: TGTGCCAGCAGCTTGGGGGGTACACAGGGAAATCAGCCCCAGCATTTT. Its translation is CASSLGGTQGNQPQHF.

The chain carries TRBV4-2 and TRBJ2-3; 8 bases match TRBD2. The CDR3 has 16 amino acids. Germline CDR1 and CDR2: LGHNA and YNFKEQ. V lost 2 bases, J lost 6 bases, and 10 bases stayed unmatched. This CDR3 is CASSQQLGGAGDTQYF. For the CDR3, the DNA is TGTGCCAGCAGCCAACAACTCGGGGGGGCCGGGGATACGCAGTATTTT.

The CDR3 nucleotides are TGTGCCAGTAGTATCGGGGACACACCCTACGAGCAGTACTTC. Its protein is CASSIGDTPYEQYF. This rearrangement joins TRBV19 to TRBJ2-7; D perhaps matches TRBD1 (6 bases). The CDR3 is 14 amino acids. V shed 3 bases and J shed 2 bases, with 11 bases lying between them. The V gene's germline CDR1 is LNHDA and CDR2 SQIVND (reference sequence).

The chain joins TRBV11-2 to TRBJ1-1, with D possibly matching TRBD1 (6 bases). From germline, CDR1 is SGHAT and CDR2 FQNNGV. This CDR3 has 15 residues. Trimming cost V 4 bases and J 4 bases, with 16 bases left between them. CDR3 nucleotides: TGTGCCAGCAGCTCCCATAGGGGGGTGGGCACTGAAGCTTTCTTT. Translating it yields CASSSHRGVGTEAFF.

CDR3 protein: CASSLTQGNTDTQYF. In nucleotides, the CDR3 is TGTGCCAGCAGCTTAACCCAGGGGAACACAGATACGCAGTATTTT. The chain uses TRBV7-3 and TRBJ2-3, with a possible D match to TRBD1 (6 bases). Looked up from germline, CDR1 is SGHTA and CDR2 is FQGTGA. The CDR3 contains 15 residues. V lost 0 bases and J lost 2, with 9 bases in between.

V is TRBV5-1 and J is TRBJ2-1; D unresolved. The CDR3 has 11 residues. CDR1 and CDR2 from the germline V gene are SGHRS and YFSETQ. V shed 0 bases and J shed 9 bases, with 4 bases lying between them. CDR3 coding DNA: TGCGCCAGCAGCTTGGATAGTGAGCAGTTCTTC. Encoded protein: CASSLDSEQFF. The entire variable domain, with the rest obtained from reference TRBV5-1 and TRBJ2-1, is as follows: KAGVTQTPRYLIKTRGQQVTLSCSPISGHRSVSWYQQTPGQGLQFLFEYFSETQRNKGNFPGRFSGRQFSNSRSEMNVSTLELGDSALYLCASSLDSEQFFGPGTRLTVL.

This sequence joins TRBV6-1 and TRBJ2-7; D call uncertain. V was clipped by 7 bases and J by 3 bases, with 7 bases between them. Germline lookup yields CDR1 MNHNS and CDR2 SASEGT. The CDR3 covers 11 residues. CDR3 sequence (DNA): TGTGCCAGCACCTATAACTACGAGCAGTACTTC. This sequence encodes CASTYNYEQYF.

This chain links TRBV6-1 with TRBJ2-2; D call uncertain. Germline V gene lookup returns CDR1 MNHNS and CDR2 SASEGT. V shed 7 bases and J shed 7 bases, with 13 bases lying between them. The length of the CDR3 is 13 residues. CDR3 DNA: TGTGCCAGCATATCCCATCTCGGCGGGGAGCTGTTTTTT. Amino acids: CASISHLGGELFF.

CDR3 DNA sequence: TGTGCCAGCAGTGACGGCTCCCAAGGAGGTGTGAACACTGAAGCTTTCTTT. Translating it yields CASSDGSQGGVNTEAFF. The gene calls are TRBV6-1 and TRBJ1-1; D ambiguous. There are 17 residues in the CDR3. Germline CDR1 and CDR2: MNHNS and SASEGT. Trimming took off 3 bases at V and 0 bases at J, with 17 bases between the two ends.

The chain has TRBV30 and TRBJ2-7, with D possibly being TRBD2 (5 bases). The CDR3 sequence is 13 residues long. Germline-derived CDR1 and CDR2 are GTSNPN and SVGIG (reference sequence). V lost 4 bases and J lost 7, with 17 bases in between. The CDR3 is CAWTGSSSGEQYF. CDR3 nucleotide sequence: TGTGCCTGGACCGGGTCCTCTTCGGGAGAGCAGTACTTC.

The count of this clone is one. The chain recombines TRBV18 with TRBJ1-5; 10 positions match TRBD1. Trimming at V came to 6 bases and at J to 9 bases, leaving 5 bases not matched to a gene. Germline V CDR1 and CDR2: KGHSH, LQKENI. There are 13 residues in the CDR3. The CDR3 DNA sequence: TGTGCCAGCTCGCGGGACAGGGGTCGGCCCCAGCATTTT. Its translation: CASSRDRGRPQHF.